Below, one TCR beta chain is given with its context. The antigen is undetermined. The data are from a study of long-term antiretroviral therapy in people with HIV. Study details: Of all samples, the earliest predate the 2015 immediate-ART recommendation by about a decade. Study-level points and caveats: Versus controls, repertoires in people with HIV had narrower CDR3 length ranges. Although diversity increased after ART, it remained lower than in transplant donor controls.

Prior to DNA extraction, the samples held about 0.95-11 million cryopreserved PBMC. At the survey level, the v3.0 immunoSEQ assay was run. This table comes from immunoSEQ multiplex PCR, and its TCRdb copy is limited to in-frame clones, with some not included. The sample includes some 22,000 clones, around 79% of them seen just once. Germline CDR1 and CDR2: SGHVS and FQNEAQ. Trimming removed 5 bases from V and 5 bases from J, with 18 bases in between. This CDR3 has 15 amino acids. The TCR was taken from a middle-aged woman with HIV. This sequence joins TRBV7-8 and TRBJ2-5; maybe TRBD2 (7 bases). Sequences were derived from unsorted PBMCs, sampled 4.1 years after starting antiretroviral therapy. This CDR3 is CASSPPDGGLETQYF. For the CDR3, the DNA is TGTGCCAGCAGCCCCCCCGACGGGGGGCTGGAGACCCAGTACTTC. The full variable domain, its missing parts supplied by reference TRBV7-8 and TRBJ2-5, is GAGVSQSPRYKVAKRGQDVALRCDPISGHVSLFWYQQALGQGPEFLTYFQNEAQLDKSGLPSDRFFAERPEGSVSTLKIQRTQQEDSAVYLCASSPPDGGLETQYFGPGTRLLVL.